This entry is about one T cell receptor (beta chain). Antigen unknown. These data originate in a study of cytomegalovirus exposure and HLA in healthy donors. Findings and limits, study-wide: According to a later analysis, most TCR beta chains associated with CMV appeared HLA-restricted.

The PCR contained 60 Vbeta and 13 Jbeta primers. Under the authors' procedure: A follow-up analysis tallied about 88 million unique TCR beta chains, 8.5 million to 14 million shared. Only in-frame clones appear in the TCRdb table, and some are missing; sequencing was by immunoSEQ multiplex PCR. The V and J calls and the clone size are those of that table, but D and trimming were determined from the DNA. This sample's table reports around 70,000 clones. V lost 3 bases and J lost 3; bases outside the gene matches: 2. Germline CDR1 reads SSHAT; CDR2 reads FNYEAQ (reference sequence). CDR3 length: 14 amino acids.

Material: PBMCs. This clonotype originated in a woman in her forties in good health and CMV-seropositive. The V call is TRBV7-7, the J call TRBJ2-5, with 9 nucleotides matching TRBD2. The CDR3 nucleotides read TGTGCCAGCAGCTTTAGCGGGGGTAAAGAGACCCAGTACTTC. Residues: CASSFSGGKETQYF.